These T cell receptor beta chains were read from a single sample in a study of cytotoxic CD8 clonotypes in ibrutinib-treated CLL. This table comes from immunoSEQ multiplex PCR, and its TCRdb copy is limited to in-frame clones, with some not included. The sample shows about 130,000 clones, less than 90% of them seen only once. Sequencing was performed on PBMCs, taken after 24 months of ibrutinib treatment. The source is a human donor with chronic lymphocytic leukemia. Both conserved end residues are part of each CDR3. A clone size is listed for some rows: how often the clone was seen (once, few, many), or a class if it is expanded.

J: TRBJ2-7
size: .
V: TRBV19
CDR3: CASSMSSGQNYEQYF

J: TRBJ2-1
size: few
V: TRBV28
CDR3: CASSLRGATYNEQFF

J: TRBJ1-4
size: .
V: TRBV18
CDR3: CASSPGLNEKLFF

J: TRBJ1-2
size: few
V: TRBV4-3
CDR3: CASSQESVQGYGYTF

J: TRBJ1-5
size: .
V: TRBV4-1
CDR3: CASSQAPDRVKYQPQHF

J: TRBJ1-2
size: .
V: TRBV5-6
CDR3: CASSLGTGYGYTF

J: TRBJ1-2
size: .
V: TRBV28
CDR3: CASSSHGDRGLGYTF

J: TRBJ1-5
size: .
V: TRBV29-1
CDR3: CSVLGGDRNQPQHF

J: TRBJ2-5
size: once
V: TRBV19
CDR3: CASSPDSSRRQETQYF

J: TRBJ1-5
size: .
V: TRBV18
CDR3: CASSPTQGGQPQHF

J: TRBJ2-2
size: .
V: TRBV7-9
CDR3: CASRATRVLIPTGELFF

J: TRBJ1-3
size: .
V: TRBV20-1
CDR3: CSARTANTIYF

J: TRBJ2-2
size: .
V: TRBV10-3
CDR3: CAISETSENTGELFF

J: TRBJ2-5
size: .
V: TRBV7-9
CDR3: CASSLFRGETQYF

J: TRBJ1-5
size: .
V: TRBV19
CDR3: CASSLPGTPLSNQPQHF

J: TRBJ1-1
size: few
V: TRBV6-5
CDR3: CASSYDPEDYTEAFF

J: TRBJ2-7
size: .
V: TRBV30
CDR3: CAWSRSEAYEQYF

J: TRBJ1-5
size: .
V: TRBV30
CDR3: CAWSVKGGNQPQHF

J: TRBJ1-4
size: once
V: TRBV4-2
CDR3: CASSQGWGDEKLFF

J: TRBJ1-6
size: .
V: TRBV28
CDR3: CASSLSGRAEGSPLHF

J: TRBJ2-3
size: .
V: TRBV4-1
CDR3: CASSQAGLAERHKDTQYF

J: TRBJ1-4
size: .
V: TRBV9
CDR3: CASSPDRISDRTNEKLFF

J: TRBJ2-1
size: .
V: TRBV23-1
CDR3: CASSHHGTSGVYNEQFF

J: TRBJ1-1
size: .
V: TRBV5-1
CDR3: CASSFNRGRTEAFF

J: TRBJ1-6
size: few
V: TRBV7-6
CDR3: CASRGQGGNNSPLHF

J: TRBJ1-1
size: .
V: TRBV30
CDR3: CAWSGRNTEAFF

J: TRBJ1-1
size: .
V: TRBV11-2
CDR3: CASSLEGNTEAFF

J: TRBJ1-2
size: .
V: TRBV6-1
CDR3: CASSSGTGADYGYTF

J: TRBJ2-7
size: .
V: TRBV28
CDR3: CASREPGPYEQYF

J: TRBJ1-4
size: .
V: TRBV20-1
CDR3: CSAISGTLLFF

J: TRBJ2-7
size: .
V: TRBV5-1
CDR3: CASSRGGSYEQYF

J: TRBJ1-2
size: medium-sized
V: TRBV15
CDR3: CATSRDQIDRGYTF

J: TRBJ1-1
size: .
V: TRBV7-2
CDR3: CASSLDQGRATEAFF

J: TRBJ2-1
size: .
V: TRBV6-1
CDR3: CASIEGTMSGNEQFF

J: TRBJ1-1
size: .
V: TRBV18
CDR3: CASSLYQGTNMNTEAFF

J: TRBJ1-6
size: .
V: TRBV7-2
CDR3: CASSRDSYNSPLHF

J: TRBJ2-6
size: .
V: TRBV19
CDR3: CASSLDRAGANVLTF

J: TRBJ1-2
size: .
V: TRBV10-1
CDR3: CASSDTGTYGYTF

J: TRBJ2-7
size: .
V: TRBV19
CDR3: CASSNRDSYEQYF

J: TRBJ1-3
size: .
V: TRBV9
CDR3: CASSVFATGGRDTIYF

J: TRBJ2-7
size: .
V: TRBV19
CDR3: CASSLSGTQPYEQYF

J: TRBJ2-1
size: once
V: TRBV5-4
CDR3: CASSVTGASYNEQFF

J: TRBJ1-1
size: .
V: TRBV7-2
CDR3: CASSEPGLPEAFF

J: TRBJ1-2
size: .
V: TRBV18
CDR3: CASSPSTRTGDYGYTF

J: TRBJ2-5
size: .
V: TRBV14
CDR3: CASSHGPGYQETQYF

J: TRBJ2-1
size: .
V: TRBV4-2
CDR3: CASSQGTSGVNEQFF

J: TRBJ1-5
size: .
V: TRBV5-1
CDR3: CASSLEPRSNQPQHF